The 22 T cell receptor beta chains in this list originate from one sample, sequenced in a study of Tregs in tolerant kidney transplant recipients. Clones were sequenced by immunoSEQ multiplex PCR, and TCRdb holds only the in-frame ones, with some missing. There are more than 15,000 clones in the sample; approximately 94% occur only once, and over 10% lies in the top ten. Sequenced input: CD8+ T cells from blood. The receptor set was obtained from a human donor in good health.

This clone was recorded only once. This chain uses TRBV11-3 with TRBJ1-2, with 7 positions matching TRBD1. This CDR3 comprises 14 residues. V gave up 4 bases and J gave up 7 bases; unmatched junction bases: 9. The germline V gene encodes CDR1 SGHNT and CDR2 YENEEA. DNA of the CDR3: TGTGCCAGCAGCTCCAGACAGGGAGTACCTGGCTACACCTTC. Protein sequence: CASSSRQGVPGYTF.

The rearrangement uses TRBV14 and TRBJ2-7, with 8 bases identical to TRBD2. The J segment lost 2 bases and the V segment lost 3 bases, leaving 6 bases of the junction unmatched. From germline, CDR1 is SGHDN and CDR2 FVKESK. The CDR3 covers 15 residues. The CDR3: CASSHLGLGAYEQYF. Here the CDR3 DNA reads TGTGCCAGCAGCCATTTGGGACTAGGTGCCTACGAGCAGTACTTC. Supplemented by reference TRBV14 and TRBJ2-7, the full variable domain reads EAGVTQFPSHSVIEKGQTVTLRCDPISGHDNLYWYRRVMGKEIKFLLHFVKESKQDESGMPNNRFLAERTGGTYSTLKVQPAELEDSGVYFCASSHLGLGAYEQYFGPGTRLTVT.

This rearrangement joins TRBV27 to TRBJ1-1; D not certain. V was shortened by 6 bases and J by 10 bases, with 24 bases between the two germline ends. Germline CDR1 reads MNHEY; CDR2 reads SMNVEV (reference sequence). The CDR3 extends over 15 amino acids. CDR3 sequence reads: CASRGQSPLGLAAFF. CDR3 in DNA: TGTGCCAGCAGAGGGCAGTCCCCCTTGGGTTTGGCAGCTTTCTTT.

The chain joins TRBV6-4 to TRBJ2-3, with 7 bases aligning to TRBD1. Germline CDR1 is MRHNA and CDR2 is SNTAGT. CDR3 length equals 15 residues. V was pared by 0 bases and J by 3 bases, with 3 bases of the junction left unmatched. CDR3: CASSDSGGGTDTQYF. CDR3 DNA: TGTGCCAGCAGTGACTCAGGGGGCGGGACAGATACGCAGTATTTT.

This rearrangement joins TRBV4-1 to TRBJ1-4; D possibly corresponds to TRBD1 (5 bases). CDR1 and CDR2 from the germline V gene are MGHRA and YSYEKL. The CDR3 sequence is 15 residues long. V was shortened by 1 base and J by 6 bases, with 12 bases between the two germline ends. DNA of the CDR3: TGCGCCAGCAGCCAAGGGCCAGGGTTAGATGAAAAACTGTTTTTT. It translates to CASSQGPGLDEKLFF.

This clone is a singleton in its sample. The chain employs TRBV7-9 and TRBJ2-2; no clear D. Germline V lookup: CDR1 SEHNR, CDR2 FQNEAQ (reference sequence). The CDR3 loop spans 15 amino acids. V was clipped by 4 bases and J by 4 bases, with 13 bases between them. CDR3 residues: CASSSRTVVTGELFF. Written as DNA, the CDR3 is TGTGCCAGCAGCTCCCGGACGGTGGTCACCGGGGAGCTGTTTTTT.

The chain links TRBV30 to TRBJ1-3, with D perhaps TRBD1 (5 bases). Germline CDR1 is GTSNPN and CDR2 is SVGIG (reference sequence). Trimming took 2 bases from V and 0 from J, leaving 11 bases between them. The CDR3 has 15 residues. The CDR3 DNA sequence: TGTGCCTGGAGTTTGACAGTCAACTCTGGAAACACCATATATTTT. It encodes CAWSLTVNSGNTIYF.

V and J are TRBV7-9 and TRBJ1-4, with a weak D call TRBD1 (6 bases). Trimming took 5 bases from V and 5 from J, leaving 18 bases between them. CDR3 size: 16 residues. Germline loops: CDR1 SEHNR, CDR2 FQNEAQ (reference sequence). CDR3 amino acids: CASSNIGGGLNEKLFF. The DNA of the CDR3 is TGTGCCAGCAGCAACATAGGGGGAGGGTTGAATGAAAAACTGTTTTTT.

V is TRBV4-1 and J is TRBJ1-1; 7 bases are a match to TRBD1. Trimming at V came to 2 bases and at J to 5 bases, leaving 8 bases not matched to a gene. The CDR3 length is 15 residues. Germline CDR1 MGHRA, CDR2 YSYEKL. CDR3 residues: CASSQRVDRVTEAFF. CDR3 nucleotides: TGCGCCAGCAGCCAAAGAGTTGACAGGGTGACTGAAGCTTTCTTT.

V is TRBV4-1 and J is TRBJ2-5; 11 nucleotides match TRBD2. V lost 0 bases to trimming and J lost 4 bases; unmatched junction nucleotides: 13. The CDR3 consists of 19 residues. Germline CDR1 and CDR2: MGHRA and YSYEKL. CDR3 coding DNA: TGCGCCAGCAGCCAAGACTCCTCTGTAGCGGGGGGGCCGCGAGAGACCCAGTACTTC. Its protein is CASSQDSSVAGGPRETQYF.

V usage is TRBV29-1 and J usage is TRBJ1-2; 8 bases align to TRBD1. Germline V gene data show CDR1 as SQVTM and CDR2 as ANQGSEA. Losses at the gene ends were 5 bases for V and 7 bases for J; bases not matched to a gene: 18. The CDR3 has 16 residues. CDR3 nucleotides: TGCAGCGTTCCTCCGGACAGGGTTGGGGCGCGGGCTGGCTACACCTTC. This sequence encodes CSVPPDRVGARAGYTF. The complete variable domain, with remaining parts taken from reference TRBV29-1 and TRBJ1-2, reads SAVISQKPSRDICQRGTSLTIQCQVDSQVTMMFWYRQQPGQSLTLIATANQGSEATYESGFVIDKFPISRPNLTFSTLTVSNMSPEDSSIYLCSVPPDRVGARAGYTFGSGTRLTVV.

The chain's CDR3 is CASSVIGAEAFF. DNA for the CDR3: TGTGCCAGCAGTGTTATAGGGGCTGAAGCTTTCTTT. The chain employs TRBV2 and TRBJ1-1; TRBD1 is a possible D gene (5 bases). The CDR3 contains 12 residues. V lost 4 bases to trimming and J lost 6 bases, with 9 bases between them. Looked up from germline, CDR1 is SNHLY and CDR2 is FYNNEI. The complete variable domain, with remaining parts taken from reference TRBV2 and TRBJ1-1, reads EPEVTQTPSHQVTQMGQEVILRCVPISNHLYFYWYRQILGQKVEFLVSFYNNEISEKSEIFDDQFSVERPDGSNFTLKIRSTKLEDSAMYFCASSVIGAEAFFGQGTRLTVV.

The chain uses TRBV29-1 and TRBJ1-1; the D is unclear. Germline-derived CDR1 and CDR2 are SQVTM and ANQGSEA. Deletions cut 2 bases from V and 4 bases from J, with 8 bases between. The CDR3 runs to 12 residues. CDR3 sequence: CSVEPWTTEAFF. CDR3 coding DNA: TGCAGCGTTGAACCATGGACCACTGAAGCTTTCTTT.

The V gene is TRBV10-3, the J gene TRBJ2-1; 8 bases line up with TRBD2. The junction had 5 bases not matched to a gene; V was cut back by 10 bases and J by 3 bases. The germline CDR1 and CDR2 sequences are ENHRY and SYGVKD. The CDR3 covers 13 residues. The CDR3 region is CATSGGIYNEQFF. CDR3 nucleotide sequence: TGTGCCACAAGCGGGGGAATCTACAATGAGCAGTTCTTC.

This clone was observed a single time. This rearrangement joins TRBV4-3 to TRBJ2-2; D is ambiguous. The CDR3 consists of 13 residues. V lost 3 bases and J lost 5, with 7 bases in between. CDR1 and CDR2 from the germline V gene are LGHNA and YSLEER. This chain's CDR3 is CASSHSRTGELFF. The CDR3 nucleotides are TGCGCCAGCAGCCACAGTAGGACCGGGGAGCTGTTTTTT.

The chain is built from TRBV27 and TRBJ2-2, with 10 bases aligning to TRBD1. Germline V CDR1 and CDR2: MNHEY, SMNVEV (reference sequence). J was trimmed by 8 bases and V by 5 bases; bases with no gene match: 14. CDR3 length equals 17 residues. DNA for the CDR3: TGTGCCAGCAGTAGTCCCCGAGACAGGGGGCGTCTGGGGGAGCTGTTTTTT. It specifies CASSSPRDRGRLGELFF.

V gene TRBV27 combines with J gene TRBJ2-3; TRBD1 or TRBD2 may be the D gene (5 bases each). Germline V gene lookup returns CDR1 MNHEY and CDR2 SMNVEV (reference sequence). This CDR3 has 18 amino acids. The V end lost 2 bases, the J end lost 1 base, and 19 bases lay between the germline ends. Here the CDR3 DNA reads TGTGCCAGCAGTTTACACAGCAAGTCAGTGGGGGGCACAGATACGCAGTATTTT. It is translated as CASSLHSKSVGGTDTQYF.

The table lists this clone with a count of one. V and J are TRBV5-4 and TRBJ2-7; D is possibly TRBD2 (6 bases). V lost 0 bases and J 4 bases, leaving 14 bases between the germline ends. Germline assignment: CDR1 SGHNT and CDR2 YYREEE (reference sequence). The CDR3 has 15 residues. This CDR3 is CASSLGLGGNYEQYF. Written as DNA, the CDR3 is TGTGCCAGCAGCTTGGGTCTCGGGGGTAATTACGAGCAGTACTTC.

The chain links TRBV15 to TRBJ1-2; a weak D match, TRBD1 (5 bases). Per the germline V gene, CDR1 is LNHNV and CDR2 is YYDKDF (reference sequence). Trimming took off 0 bases at V and 3 bases at J, with 14 bases between the two ends. CDR3 length equals 16 residues. In DNA form, the CDR3 reads TGTGCCACCAGCAGAGATGGTTCGGGGGGACACTATGGCTACACCTTC. It is translated as CATSRDGSGGHYGYTF.

The chain employs TRBV6-5 and TRBJ2-2, with 7 bases identical to TRBD1. V shed 5 bases and J 4 bases; nucleotides not matched to a gene: 4. CDR1 is MNHEY and CDR2 is SVGAGI in the germline V gene. CDR3 length: 14 residues. CDR3 coding DNA: TGTGCCAGCAGTAGGGGGCCAAGCACCGGGGAGCTGTTTTTT. Its protein product is CASSRGPSTGELFF.

The chain joins TRBV7-8 to TRBJ2-3; D may correspond to TRBD1 or TRBD2 (5 bases each). V was pared by 0 bases and J by 11 bases, with 15 bases between. Germline CDR1 and CDR2: SGHVS and FQNEAQ. The CDR3 is made up of 14 amino acids. The CDR3 reads CASSLAFGGKRQYF. CDR3 DNA: TGTGCCAGCAGCTTAGCGTTTGGGGGAAAGAGGCAGTATTTT.

V usage is TRBV30 and J usage is TRBJ1-1, with 7 bases identical to TRBD1. The CDR3 extends over 15 amino acids. Unmatched junction bases numbered 8, after V lost 2 bases and J lost 2 bases. Germline CDR1 and CDR2: GTSNPN and SVGIG (reference sequence). CDR3 nucleotides: TGTGCCTGGAGTCCCTGGGAGGGGGCAAACACTGAAGCTTTCTTT. The encoded protein is CAWSPWEGANTEAFF.